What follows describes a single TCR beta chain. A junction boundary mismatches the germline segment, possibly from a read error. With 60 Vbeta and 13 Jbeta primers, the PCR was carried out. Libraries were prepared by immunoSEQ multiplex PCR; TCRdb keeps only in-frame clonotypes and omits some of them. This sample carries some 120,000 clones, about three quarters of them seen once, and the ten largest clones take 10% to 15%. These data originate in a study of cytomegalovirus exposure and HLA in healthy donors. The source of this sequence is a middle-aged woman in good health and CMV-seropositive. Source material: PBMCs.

The CDR3 is CAGSLLPGQMNTEAFF. Here the CDR3 DNA reads TGTGCCGGCAGCTTGTTACCGGGACAGATGAACACTGAAGCTTTCTTT. The rearrangement joins TRBV5-6 to TRBJ1-1; 7 positions match TRBD1. The CDR3 has 16 residues. CDR1 and CDR2 from the germline V gene are SGHDT and YYEEEE.